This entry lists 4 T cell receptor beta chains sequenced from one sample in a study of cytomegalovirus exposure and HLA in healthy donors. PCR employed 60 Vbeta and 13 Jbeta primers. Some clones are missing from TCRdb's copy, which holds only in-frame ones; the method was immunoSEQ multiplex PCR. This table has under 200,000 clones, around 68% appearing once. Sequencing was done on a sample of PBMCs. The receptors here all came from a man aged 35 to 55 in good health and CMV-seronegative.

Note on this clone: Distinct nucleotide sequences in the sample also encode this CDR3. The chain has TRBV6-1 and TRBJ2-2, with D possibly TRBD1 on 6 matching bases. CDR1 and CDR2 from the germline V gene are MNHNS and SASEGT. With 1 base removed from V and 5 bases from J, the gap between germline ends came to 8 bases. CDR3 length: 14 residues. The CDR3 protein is CASSEVGGTGELFF. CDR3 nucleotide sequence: TGTGCCAGCAGTGAAGTAGGGGGAACCGGGGAGCTGTTTTTT.

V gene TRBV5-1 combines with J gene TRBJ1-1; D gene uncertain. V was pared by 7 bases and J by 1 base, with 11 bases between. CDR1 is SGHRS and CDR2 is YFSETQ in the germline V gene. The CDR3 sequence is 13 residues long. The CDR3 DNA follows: TGCGCCAGCTGGGAGACGGGGAACACTGAAGCTTTCTTT. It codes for CASWETGNTEAFF.

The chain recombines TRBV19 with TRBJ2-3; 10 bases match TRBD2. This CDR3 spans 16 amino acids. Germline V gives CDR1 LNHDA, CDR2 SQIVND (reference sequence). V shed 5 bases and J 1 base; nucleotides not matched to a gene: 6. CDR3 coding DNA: TGTGCCAGTAGTGGGCCTAGCGGGAGTCGCACAGATACGCAGTATTTT. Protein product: CASSGPSGSRTDTQYF.

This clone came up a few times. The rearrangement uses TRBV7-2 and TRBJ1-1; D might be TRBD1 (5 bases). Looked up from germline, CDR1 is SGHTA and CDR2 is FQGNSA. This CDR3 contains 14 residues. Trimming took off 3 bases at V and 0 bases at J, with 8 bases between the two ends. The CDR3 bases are TGTGCCAGCAGCTTGGCAGGGATGAACACTGAAGCTTTCTTT. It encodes CASSLAGMNTEAFF. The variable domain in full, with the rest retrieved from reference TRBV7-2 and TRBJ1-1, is GAGVSQSPSNKVTEKGKDVELRCDPISGHTALYWYRQSLGQGLEFLIYFQGNSAPDKSGLPSDRFSAERTGGSVSTLTIQRTQQEDSAVYLCASSLAGMNTEAFFGQGTRLTVV.